This T cell receptor (beta chain) was observed in a study of blood T cell repertoires in COVID-19. Study at large: The United States, Italy and Spain provided the acute and convalescent COVID-19 samples. Sample material is recorded as cDNA or gDNA derived from T cells, B-cell-depleted T cells, or PBMCs.

V was cut by 5 bases and J by 0 bases, with 17 bases left in between. The CDR3 runs 18 residues. From germline, CDR1 is MNHEY and CDR2 SMNVEV (reference sequence). Study processing details: Amplification from reference gene primers served as the basis for estimated nucleated cell counts. Profiled with immunoSEQ multiplex PCR; TCRdb holds only in-frame clones, not every one. D and trimming come from the DNA, and the V and J calls and clone size come from that table. This sample has 200,000 to 300,000 clones, with about four fifths found just once. The sequence was collected from an elderly woman with COVID-19, enrolled during active disease. The chain links TRBV27 to TRBJ2-6; the D gene is possibly TRBD2 (6 bases). The sequenced material came from peripheral blood. CDR3 bases: TGTGCCAGCAGTCCCCCCGGAGGGCAGTCCTCTGGGGCCAACGTCCTGACTTTC. This translates into CASSPPGGQSSGANVLTF.